The clone carrying this T cell receptor (beta chain) was seen a single time. Under the authors' procedure: Estimation of nucleated cell counts relied on the amplification of reference gene primers. The method was immunoSEQ multiplex PCR; TCRdb's version includes in-frame clones alone and lacks a portion of them. V and J calls and clone size are given by that table; D and trimming were obtained from the DNA. The sample lists about 74,000 clones, roughly 90% occurring once. These data belong to a study of blood T cell repertoires in COVID-19. Turning to the study itself: COVID-19 samples collected from the United States, Italy and Spain covered acute and convalescent phases. T cells, B-cell-depleted T cells, or PBMCs supplied cDNA or gDNA.

The CDR3 is 13 residues long. V dropped 0 bases and J dropped 5 bases, with 6 bases sitting between them. Germline V gene lookup returns CDR1 SEHNR and CDR2 FQNEAQ (reference sequence). The sequence was collected from a human donor in a cohort sampled during active COVID-19. The chain links TRBV7-9 to TRBJ2-3; D is unresolved. The sample consisted of peripheral blood. The CDR3: CASSLAYRDTQYF. The CDR3 region has the DNA TGTGCCAGCAGCTTAGCCTATAGAGATACGCAGTATTTT.